Each of the 7 T cell receptor beta chains below was sequenced from the same sample in a study of blood T cell repertoires in COVID-19 (dated by TCRdb to about 2020). To prepare the library, the immunoSEQ multiplex PCR assay was applied. TCRdb re-hosts the immuneACCESS table, in-frame sequences only. Its copies lack some clones; in the studies checked, an unresolved V gene accounts for under half of them, and the cause for the rest is not known. Recorded for this sample are 310,000 or so clones; roughly 87% of them occurred a single time. The ten top clones hold about 8.9% of the sample. The sample taken for sequencing was PBMCs or T cells enriched from blood (not recorded which). These receptors came from a woman younger than 35 who had recovered from COVID-19.

This sequence joins TRBV7-3 and TRBJ2-3; D remains unclear. V shed 5 bases and J shed 5 bases, with 8 bases lying between them. Germline CDR1 is SGHTA and CDR2 is FQGTGA. The CDR3 is made up of 12 amino acids. This chain's CDR3 is CASSRPGDTQYF. Here the CDR3 DNA reads TGTGCCAGCAGCCGTCCGGGAGATACGCAGTATTTT. The entire variable domain, with the rest obtained from reference TRBV7-3 and TRBJ2-3, is as follows: GAGVSQTPSNKVTEKGKYVELRCDPISGHTALYWYRQSLGQGPEFLIYFQGTGAADDSGLPNDRFFAVRPEGSVSTLKIQRTERGDSAVYLCASSRPGDTQYFGPGTRLTVL.

This clone was counted only a few times. V and J are TRBV7-2 and TRBJ2-1; 8 nucleotides agree with TRBD2. This CDR3 is built from 16 residues. Germline CDR1 is SGHTA and CDR2 is FQGNSA. V dropped 3 bases and J dropped 5; count of bases not matched to a gene: 9. The CDR3 is CASSFDPSGQDNEQFF. CDR3 DNA: TGTGCCAGCAGCTTTGACCCTAGCGGGCAAGACAATGAGCAGTTCTTC.

In this sample, this clone turned up once. The CDR3 DNA is TGTGCCAGCAGCCCACAGGGGGCAGCCGGGGAGCTGTTTTTT. Translated: CASSPQGAAGELFF. The chain couples TRBV11-3 to TRBJ2-2, with 9 bases identical to TRBD1. Germline V lookup: CDR1 SGHNT, CDR2 YENEEA. V trimming: 5 bases; J trimming: 6 bases; junction bases outside the gene matches: 4. The CDR3 sequence is 14 residues long.

The chain joins TRBV29-1 to TRBJ2-7, with D possibly being TRBD1 (5 bases). The germline V and J ends were trimmed by 4 bases and 0 bases, with 19 bases remaining between them. This CDR3 has 16 residues. Germline V gene lookup returns CDR1 SQVTM and CDR2 ANQGSEA. The CDR3: CSVVASSRTFSYEQYF. For the CDR3, the DNA is TGCAGCGTTGTAGCCTCTTCCCGGACATTCTCCTACGAGCAGTACTTC.

This rearrangement joins TRBV18 to TRBJ1-6; unclear D gene. The CDR3 length is 14 residues. The germline gives CDR1 KGHSH, CDR2 LQKENI. Trimming shortened V by 2 bases and J by 8 bases, and 10 bases separated the two germline ends. This CDR3 is CASSPGGSDSPLHF. The CDR3 DNA follows: TGTGCCAGCTCACCAGGAGGGTCCGATTCACCCCTCCACTTT.

The chain links TRBV6-1 to TRBJ2-7; 8 nucleotides match TRBD1. The V segment lost 1 base and the J segment 0 bases; nucleotides outside the gene matches: 2. The germline V gene has CDR1 MNHNS and CDR2 SASEGT. This CDR3 has 15 residues. CDR3 residues: CASSEGGTGSYEQYF. The CDR3 bases are TGTGCCAGCAGTGAAGGAGGGACAGGCTCCTACGAGCAGTACTTC.

This clone appeared once. V and J are TRBV28 and TRBJ1-2; 11 bases line up with TRBD1. From germline, CDR1 is MDHEN and CDR2 SYDVKM. The CDR3 covers 14 residues. Trimming at V came to 5 bases and at J to 2 bases, leaving 1 base not matched to a gene. The CDR3, as DNA: TGTGCCAGCAGTGGACAGGGGGCAAACTATGGCTACACCTTC. Protein product: CASSGQGANYGYTF.